The T cell receptor (beta chain) described here comes from a study of blood T cell repertoires in COVID-19. Trimming pared 0 bases from V and 9 bases from J, leaving 12 bases between. Germline V lookup: CDR1 LGHNA, CDR2 YNFKEQ. The CDR3 length is 15 residues. TCRdb keeps only in-frame clones here, not all; method: immunoSEQ multiplex PCR. The sample consists of under 300,000 clones, over 80% of them appearing once. The chain employs TRBV4-2 and TRBJ2-6, with D tentatively TRBD2 (5 bases). This receptor was taken from a woman aged 60-75 years with active or convalescent COVID-19. The source material was peripheral blood. CDR3 DNA sequence: TGTGCCAGCAGCCAAGACGGGATACCCGACAACGTCCTGACTTTC. Translation: CASSQDGIPDNVLTF.